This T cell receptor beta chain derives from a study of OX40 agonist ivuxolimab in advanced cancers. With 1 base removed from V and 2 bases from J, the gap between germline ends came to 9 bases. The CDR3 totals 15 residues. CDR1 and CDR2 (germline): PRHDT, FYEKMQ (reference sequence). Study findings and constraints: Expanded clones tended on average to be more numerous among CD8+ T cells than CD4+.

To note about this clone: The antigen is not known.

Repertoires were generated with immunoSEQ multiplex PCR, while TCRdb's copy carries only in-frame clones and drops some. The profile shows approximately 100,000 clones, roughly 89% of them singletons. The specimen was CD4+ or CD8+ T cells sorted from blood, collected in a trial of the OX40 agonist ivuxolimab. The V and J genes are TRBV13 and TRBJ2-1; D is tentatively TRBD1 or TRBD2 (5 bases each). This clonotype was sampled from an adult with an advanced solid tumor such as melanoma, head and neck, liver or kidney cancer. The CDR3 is CASSLVGVTYNEQFF. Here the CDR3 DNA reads TGTGCCAGCAGCTTAGTGGGGGTCACCTACAATGAGCAGTTCTTC.